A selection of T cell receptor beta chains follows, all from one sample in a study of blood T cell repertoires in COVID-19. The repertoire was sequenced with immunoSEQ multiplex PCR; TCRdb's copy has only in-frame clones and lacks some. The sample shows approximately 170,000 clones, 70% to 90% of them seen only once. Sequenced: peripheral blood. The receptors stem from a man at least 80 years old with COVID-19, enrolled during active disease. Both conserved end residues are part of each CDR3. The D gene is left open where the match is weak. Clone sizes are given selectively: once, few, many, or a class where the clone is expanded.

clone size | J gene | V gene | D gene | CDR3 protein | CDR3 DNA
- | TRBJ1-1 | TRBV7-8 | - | CASSEDRNTEAFF | TGTGCCAGCAGCGAAGACAGGAACACTGAAGCTTTCTTT
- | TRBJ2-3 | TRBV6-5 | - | CASSYSKSEDTQYF | TGTGCCAGCAGTTACTCGAAAAGTGAGGATACGCAGTATTTT
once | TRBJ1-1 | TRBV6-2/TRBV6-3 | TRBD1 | CASSPHLTGTNTEAFF | TGTGCCAGCAGTCCCCACCTGACAGGGACGAACACTGAAGCTTTCTTT
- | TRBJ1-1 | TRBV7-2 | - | CASNRGPGGEAFF | TGTGCCAGCAACCGAGGGCCGGGCGGGGAAGCTTTCTTT
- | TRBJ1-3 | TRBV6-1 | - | CASTERPRGSGNTIYF | TGTGCCAGCACTGAACGACCCAGGGGCTCTGGAAACACCATATATTTT
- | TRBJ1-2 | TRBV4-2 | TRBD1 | CASSQDVRTGGGSYGYTF | TGTGCCAGCAGCCAAGATGTTCGGACAGGGGGAGGAAGCTATGGCTACACCTTC
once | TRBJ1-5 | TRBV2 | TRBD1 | CASSQQGRWNQPQHF | TGTGCCAGCAGTCAACAGGGGAGGTGGAATCAGCCCCAGCATTTT
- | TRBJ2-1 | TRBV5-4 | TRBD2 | CASSLPPRGGVDEQFF | TGTGCCAGCAGCTTGCCCCCCCGCGGGGGGGTGGATGAGCAGTTCTTC
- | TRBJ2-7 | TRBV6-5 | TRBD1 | CASRWQGEYEQYF | TGTGCCAGCAGGTGGCAGGGGGAGTACGAGCAGTACTTC
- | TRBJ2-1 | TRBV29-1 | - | CSADPGLAYNEQFF | TGCAGCGCTGACCCAGGGTTGGCTTACAATGAGCAGTTCTTC
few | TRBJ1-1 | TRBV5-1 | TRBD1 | CASSNGTGREAFF | TGCGCCAGCAGCAACGGGACAGGGCGGGAAGCTTTCTTT
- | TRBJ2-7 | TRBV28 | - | CASRTRGEQYF | TGTGCCAGCAGGACGCGGGGCGAGCAGTACTTC
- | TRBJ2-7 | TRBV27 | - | CASSLTRVGYEQYF | TGTGCCAGCAGTTTAACCAGGGTGGGCTACGAGCAGTACTTC
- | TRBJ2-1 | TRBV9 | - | CASSVGDRSSRGNEQFF | TGTGCCAGCAGCGTAGGGGATCGATCCTCTCGGGGGAATGAGCAGTTCTTC
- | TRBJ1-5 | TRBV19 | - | CASTPFLRGNQPQHF | TGTGCCAGTACCCCGTTTCTCAGGGGCAATCAGCCCCAGCATTTT
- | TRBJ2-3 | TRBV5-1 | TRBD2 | CASSLVASGGPGDTQYF | TGCGCCAGCAGCTTGGTGGCTAGCGGGGGGCCCGGAGATACGCAGTATTTT
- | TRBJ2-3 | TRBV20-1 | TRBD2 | CSASTSGGQITDTQYF | TGCAGTGCTAGTACTAGCGGGGGGCAAATCACAGATACGCAGTATTTT
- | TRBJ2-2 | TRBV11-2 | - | CASSLGLANTGELFF | TGTGCCAGCAGCTTAGGACTAGCGAACACCGGGGAGCTGTTTTTT
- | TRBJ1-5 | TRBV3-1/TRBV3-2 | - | CASSQDEYSNQPQHF | TGTGCCAGCAGCCAAGATGAGTATAGCAATCAGCCCCAGCATTTT
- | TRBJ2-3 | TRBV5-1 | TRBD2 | CASSSLRGEDTQYF | TGCGCCAGCAGCTCCCTCCGGGGGGAAGATACGCAGTATTTT
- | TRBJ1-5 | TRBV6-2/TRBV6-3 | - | CASSSTAGRDQPQHF | TGTGCCAGCAGTTCAACCGCGGGGAGAGACCAGCCCCAGCATTTT
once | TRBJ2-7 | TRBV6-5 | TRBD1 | CASSYSGQGPYEQYF | TGTGCCAGCAGTTACTCGGGACAGGGCCCCTACGAGCAGTACTTC
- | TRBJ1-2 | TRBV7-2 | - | CASSLAGRYGYTF | TGTGCCAGCAGCTTAGCAGGGAGGTATGGCTACACCTTC
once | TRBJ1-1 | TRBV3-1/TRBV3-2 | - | CASSQGTEKAFF | TGTGCCAGCAGCCAAGGGACAGAGAAAGCTTTCTTT
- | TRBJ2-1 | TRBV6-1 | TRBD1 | CASSDRGYEQFF | TGTGCCAGCAGTGACAGGGGGTATGAGCAGTTCTTC
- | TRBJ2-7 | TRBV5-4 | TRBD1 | CASSKDRGGFYEQYF | TGTGCCAGCAGCAAAGACAGGGGAGGTTTCTACGAGCAGTACTTC
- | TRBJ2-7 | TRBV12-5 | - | CASGSHLYEQYF | TGTGCTAGTGGTTCGCACTTATACGAGCAGTACTTC
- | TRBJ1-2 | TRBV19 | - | CASSMRQFYGYTF | TGTGCCAGTAGTATGAGGCAGTTCTATGGCTACACCTTC
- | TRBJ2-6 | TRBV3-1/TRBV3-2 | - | CASSQESLSGANVLTF | TGTGCCAGCAGCCAAGAATCACTCTCTGGGGCCAACGTCCTGACTTTC
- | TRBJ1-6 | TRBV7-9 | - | CASSPGLADSPLHF | TGTGCCAGCAGCCCGGGACTGGCGGATTCACCCCTCCACTTT
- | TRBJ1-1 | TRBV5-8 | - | CASSPRGFHVFF | TGTGCCAGCAGCCCGAGGGGGTTTCACGTTTTCTTT
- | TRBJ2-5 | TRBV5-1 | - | CASSFVQGRQETQYF | TGCGCCAGCAGCTTTGTACAGGGGAGGCAAGAGACCCAGTACTTC
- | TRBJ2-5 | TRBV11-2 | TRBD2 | CASSPRLAGVETQYF | TGTGCCAGCAGCCCCCGACTAGCGGGGGTGGAGACCCAGTACTTC
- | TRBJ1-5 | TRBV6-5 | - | CASSKGLYNQPQHF | TGTGCCAGCAGTAAGGGACTCTACAATCAGCCCCAGCATTTT
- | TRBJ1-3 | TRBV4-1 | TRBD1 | CASSQHPGQQGNTIYF | TGCGCCAGCAGCCAACATCCGGGACAGCAGGGAAACACCATATATTTT
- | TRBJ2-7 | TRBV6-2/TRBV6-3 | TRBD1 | CASSYPNPRGLGNEQYF | TGTGCCAGCAGTTACCCTAACCCCAGGGGGTTAGGCAACGAGCAGTACTTC
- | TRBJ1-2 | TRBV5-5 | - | CASSRRANYGYTF | TGTGCCAGCAGTCGGAGGGCTAACTATGGCTACACCTTC
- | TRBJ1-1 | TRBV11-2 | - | CASSLDRRALAFF | TGTGCCAGCAGCTTAGATAGGAGGGCCCTGGCTTTCTTT
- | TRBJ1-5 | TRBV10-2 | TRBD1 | CASSPDRGNQPQHF | TGCGCCAGCAGCCCCGACAGGGGCAATCAGCCCCAGCATTTT
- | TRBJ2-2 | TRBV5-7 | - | CASSLDDRKFTGELFF | TGTGCCAGCAGCTTGGACGACAGGAAGTTCACCGGGGAGCTGTTTTTT
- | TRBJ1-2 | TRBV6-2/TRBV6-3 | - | CASSYGAFYGYTF | TGTGCCAGCAGTTACGGGGCCTTCTATGGCTACACCTTC
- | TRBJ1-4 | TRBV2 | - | CASTPTVGGKWEKLFF | TGTGCCAGCACCCCCACAGTGGGGGGGAAGTGGGAAAAACTGTTTTTT
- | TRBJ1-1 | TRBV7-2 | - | CASSLASLRGGGEAFF | TGTGCCAGCAGCTTAGCCTCACTTCGGGGAGGGGGTGAAGCTTTCTTT
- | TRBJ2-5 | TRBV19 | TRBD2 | CASAGGSQETQYF | TGTGCCAGCGCGGGGGGGTCACAAGAGACCCAGTACTTC
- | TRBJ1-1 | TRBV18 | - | CASSLSPGMNTEAFF | TGTGCCAGCTCACTTTCCCCAGGGATGAACACTGAAGCTTTCTTT
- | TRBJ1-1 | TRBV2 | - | CASRVTMNTEAFF | TGTGCCAGCAGAGTGACAATGAACACTGAAGCTTTCTTT
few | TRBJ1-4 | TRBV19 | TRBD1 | CASSPTGGLEKLFF | TGTGCCAGTAGTCCGACAGGGGGCCTTGAAAAACTGTTTTTT
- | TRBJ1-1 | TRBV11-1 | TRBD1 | CASTGQGMAGTFF | TGTGCCAGCACCGGACAGGGGATGGCAGGAACTTTCTTT
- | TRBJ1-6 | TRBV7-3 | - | CASSLTNNAYNSPLHF | TGTGCCAGCAGCTTAACAAACAACGCCTATAATTCACCCCTCCACTTT
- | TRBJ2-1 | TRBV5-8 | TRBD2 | CASSWTSGLDEQFF | TGTGCCAGCAGCTGGACTAGCGGCCTGGATGAGCAGTTCTTC
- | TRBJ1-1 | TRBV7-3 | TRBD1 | CASSPDRDTEAFF | TGTGCCAGCAGCCCTGACAGGGACACTGAAGCTTTCTTT
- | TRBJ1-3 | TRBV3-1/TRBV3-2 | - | CASSQATGHSGNTIYF | TGTGCCAGCAGCCAAGCGACCGGACACAGTGGAAACACCATATATTTT
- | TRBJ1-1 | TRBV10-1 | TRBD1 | CASSSVPGQGLNTEAFF | TGCGCCAGCAGTTCTGTCCCGGGACAGGGTTTGAACACTGAAGCTTTCTTT
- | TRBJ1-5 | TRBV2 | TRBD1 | CASRQQGSSNQPQHF | TGTGCCAGCAGGCAACAGGGGTCGAGCAATCAGCCCCAGCATTTT
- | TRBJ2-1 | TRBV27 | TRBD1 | CASSLRGTGGQFF | TGTGCCAGCAGTTTAAGGGGGACAGGGGGTCAGTTCTTC
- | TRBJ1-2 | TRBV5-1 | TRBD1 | CASSPRQGNYGYTF | TGCGCCAGCAGCCCCCGACAGGGGAACTATGGCTACACCTTC
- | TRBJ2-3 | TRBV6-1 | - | CASSEGRGYTDTQYF | TGTGCCAGCAGTGAGGGCAGGGGATACACAGATACGCAGTATTTT
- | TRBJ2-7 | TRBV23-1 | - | CASSQSRRASSYEQYF | TGCGCCAGCAGTCAATCTCGGAGGGCAAGCTCCTACGAGCAGTACTTC
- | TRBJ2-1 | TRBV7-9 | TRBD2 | CASSFPSGGAQEQFF | TGTGCCAGCAGCTTCCCTAGCGGGGGGGCACAAGAGCAGTTCTTC